These 9 T cell receptor beta chains came from one sample sequenced in a study of cytomegalovirus exposure and HLA in healthy donors. Vbeta (60) and Jbeta (13) primers were used in the PCR. Sequencing was performed with immunoSEQ multiplex PCR; in TCRdb, only in-frame clones are kept and a portion is missing. This table has roughly 140,000 clones, around 79% appearing once. Sequencing was done on a sample of PBMCs. The receptors derive from a man aged 45-60 years in good health and CMV-seropositive.

The chain employs TRBV11-3 and TRBJ1-3; D gene uncertain. The length of the CDR3 is 13 residues. V was trimmed by 5 bases and J by 2 bases, leaving 7 bases between them. Germline CDR1 reads SGHNT; CDR2 reads YENEEA. CDR3 DNA sequence: TGTGCCAGCAGCGGAGGTCCTGGAAACACCATATATTTT. Translated, it gives CASSGGPGNTIYF.

The V gene is TRBV28, the J gene TRBJ2-3; 15 bases are a match to TRBD2. The CDR3 has 17 residues. Losses at the gene ends were 6 bases for V and 4 bases for J; bases not matched to a gene: 8. Looked up from germline, CDR1 is MDHEN and CDR2 is SYDVKM. CDR3 residues: CASRQGLAGGRSDTQYF. For the CDR3, the DNA is TGTGCCAGCAGACAAGGACTAGCGGGAGGGCGATCAGATACGCAGTATTTT.

J is TRBJ2-7 and V is TRBV6-5, with 7 bases fitting TRBD1. V shed 2 bases and J 1 base; nucleotides not matched to a gene: 8. This CDR3 has 16 amino acids. Looked up from germline, CDR1 is MNHEY and CDR2 is SVGAGI. The CDR3: CASSYRGGVQSYEQYF. DNA of the CDR3: TGTGCCAGCAGTTACCGAGGGGGCGTCCAATCCTACGAGCAGTACTTC.

This clone showed up just a few times. The J gene is TRBJ2-5, the V gene TRBV5-1, with 8 bases fitting TRBD2. In germline, CDR1 is SGHRS, CDR2 YFSETQ. This CDR3 contains 15 residues. Germline trimming cut 0 bases from V and 1 base from J; bases unmatched to any gene: 2. In nucleotides, the CDR3 is TGCGCCAGCAGCTTGGGAGCGGGGGTCCAAGAGACCCAGTACTTC. Protein: CASSLGAGVQETQYF.

This chain uses TRBV5-1 with TRBJ2-3; D possibly corresponds to TRBD2 (6 bases). This CDR3 has 14 amino acids. CDR1 is SGHRS and CDR2 is YFSETQ in the germline V gene. The V end lost 6 bases, the J end lost 6 bases, and 17 bases lay between the germline ends. DNA of the CDR3: TGCGCCAGCACGGGAGACTCAACGTCGGATACGCAGTATTTT. This codes for CASTGDSTSDTQYF.

The V and J genes are TRBV6-5 and TRBJ2-7; TRBD2 aligns across 12 bases. The CDR3 covers 14 residues. Losses at the gene ends were 6 bases for V and 6 bases for J; bases not matched to a gene: 6. The germline V gene has CDR1 MNHEY and CDR2 SVGAGI. DNA of the CDR3: TGTGCCAGCAGGACGACTAGCGGGAGCGTCGAGCAGTACTTC. Translating gives CASRTTSGSVEQYF.

The V gene is TRBV7-8, the J gene TRBJ1-2; TRBD1 might be the D (6 bases). This CDR3 has 14 amino acids. Germline values: CDR1 SGHVS, CDR2 FQNEAQ. V lost 3 bases to trimming and J lost 6 bases, with 14 bases between them. CDR3 sequence (DNA): TGTGCCAGCAGCTTGGGGACATGGGTCGATGGCTACACCTTC. As protein: CASSLGTWVDGYTF. Together with reference TRBV7-8 and TRBJ1-2, the CDR3 gives the full variable domain: GAGVSQSPRYKVAKRGQDVALRCDPISGHVSLFWYQQALGQGPEFLTYFQNEAQLDKSGLPSDRFFAERPEGSVSTLKIQRTQQEDSAVYLCASSLGTWVDGYTFGSGTRLTVV.

This chain joins TRBV11-3 and TRBJ2-3; D unclear. V was shortened by 2 bases and J by 2 bases, with 8 bases between the two germline ends. Per germline, CDR1 SGHNT and CDR2 YENEEA. This CDR3 comprises 14 residues. CDR3 nucleotide sequence: TGTGCCAGCAGCTTAATGGCAGACACAGATACGCAGTATTTT. It yields the protein CASSLMADTDTQYF.

The chain has TRBV5-1 and TRBJ2-5, with TRBD2 matching over 9 bases. The DNA matches TRBJ2-7 better at its end, which makes the J call doubtful. Per germline, CDR1 SGHRS and CDR2 YFSETQ. This CDR3 comprises 13 residues. CDR3 amino acids: CASSIAGAYEQYF. CDR3 sequence (DNA): TGCGCCAGCAGCATAGCGGGGGCCTACGAGCAGTACTTC.